This entry lists 9 T cell receptor beta chains sequenced from one sample in a study of cytomegalovirus exposure and HLA in healthy donors. The PCR contained 60 Vbeta and 13 Jbeta primers. The data were produced by immunoSEQ multiplex PCR, yet TCRdb's version contains in-frame clones alone and is incomplete. The repertoire holds about 190,000 clones, with 82% as singletons. Sequencing was done on a sample of PBMCs. These receptor sequences come from a young woman in good health and CMV-seronegative.

The chain recombines TRBV7-2 with TRBJ2-3, with D perhaps TRBD2 (6 bases). V was clipped by 2 bases and J by 1 base, with 10 bases between them. Germline lookup yields CDR1 SGHTA and CDR2 FQGNSA. The CDR3 contains 15 residues. This CDR3 is CASSLYASGTDTQYF. CDR3 nucleotides: TGTGCCAGCAGCTTATATGCTAGCGGCACAGATACGCAGTATTTT.

This chain uses TRBV5-5 with TRBJ2-1; TRBD1 might be the D (6 bases). The CDR3 covers 13 residues. Looked up from germline, CDR1 is SGHKS and CDR2 is YYEKEE (reference sequence). Trimming removed 1 base from V and 8 bases from J, with 10 bases in between. The CDR3 region is CASSLTGNYEQFF. CDR3 coding DNA: TGTGCCAGCAGCTTGACAGGGAACTATGAGCAGTTCTTC.

CDR3 amino acids: CASSLGLAGGGGDTQYF. CDR3 bases: TGTGCCAGCAGCTTGGGCTTAGCGGGAGGAGGAGGCGATACGCAGTATTTT. V is TRBV7-9 and J is TRBJ2-3; TRBD2 matches 10 bases. The length of the CDR3 is 17 residues. Germline CDR1 and CDR2: SEHNR and FQNEAQ (reference sequence). The V segment lost 3 bases and the J segment 6 bases; nucleotides outside the gene matches: 12.

The rearrangement links TRBV7-3 to TRBJ2-3; 8 bases map to TRBD2. Trimming cost V 3 bases and J 0 bases; bases outside gene matches: 2. Per the germline V gene, CDR1 is SGHTA and CDR2 is FQGTGA. CDR3 length: 15 residues. The CDR3 DNA reads TGTGCCAGCAGCTTCGGGGGGGCTAGCACAGATACGCAGTATTTT. Its translation: CASSFGGASTDTQYF.

V gene TRBV2 combines with J gene TRBJ1-2, with D possibly matching TRBD1 (6 bases). V was pared by 1 base and J by 3 bases, with 9 bases between. Germline values: CDR1 SNHLY, CDR2 FYNNEI. This CDR3 comprises 14 residues. In DNA, the CDR3 is TGTGCCAGCAGTGAAGACAGGGTAGACTATGGCTACACCTTC. Protein: CASSEDRVDYGYTF.

This chain links TRBV28 with TRBJ2-7, with 7 bases matching TRBD1. From germline, CDR1 is MDHEN and CDR2 SYDVKM. The CDR3 is 13 amino acids. The V gene end was trimmed by 6 bases and the J gene end by 5 bases; junction bases not matched to a gene: 7. CDR3 sequence reads: CASRPTGVHEQYF. In nucleotides, the CDR3 is TGTGCCAGCAGGCCTACAGGGGTCCACGAGCAGTACTTC. The full variable domain, in which reference TRBV28 and TRBJ2-7 provide the parts outside the CDR3, is DVKVTQSSRYLVKRTGEKVFLECVQDMDHENMFWYRQDPGLGLRLIYFSYDVKMKEKGDIPEGYSVSREKKERFSLILESASTNQTSMYLCASRPTGVHEQYFGPGTRLTVT.

This chain uses TRBV6-5 with TRBJ2-1, with a tentative D call TRBD1 (6 bases). There are 16 residues in the CDR3. V gave up 3 bases and J gave up 0 bases, with 12 bases separating them. Germline-derived CDR1 and CDR2 are MNHEY and SVGAGI. The CDR3 sequence is CASSYGGPSSYNEQFF. CDR3 nucleotide sequence: TGTGCCAGCAGTTATGGGGGCCCGAGCTCCTACAATGAGCAGTTCTTC.

The V gene is TRBV10-3, the J gene TRBJ2-7, with 8 bases lining up with TRBD2. Germline-derived CDR1 and CDR2 are ENHRY and SYGVKD. The CDR3 length is 14 residues. The junction had 6 bases not matched to a gene; V was cut back by 5 bases and J by 3 bases. CDR3 nucleotides: TGTGCCATCAGTACGGGACTAGTGGACTACGAGCAGTACTTC. Amino acids: CAISTGLVDYEQYF.

The V and J genes are TRBV27 and TRBJ1-6, with D tentatively TRBD1 (5 bases). The CDR3 runs 13 residues. Germline CDR1 reads MNHEY; CDR2 reads SMNVEV (reference sequence). V lost 6 bases and J lost 10, with 13 bases in between. CDR3 residues: CASRTGHESPLHF. As DNA, the CDR3 is TGTGCCAGCAGAACAGGTCACGAATCACCCCTCCACTTT.